The next 7 T cell receptor beta chains were all read from a single sample in a study of blood T cells in healthy people across ages. Next came a second PCR, run for roughly 6 to 11 cycles, which used a sample-barcoded 5' primer along with a J-beta primer mix. TCRdb independently ran MiXCR on the 5' RACE reads; one entry per CDR3 protein. The table has some 1.5 million distinct CDR3 sequences, 28% seen once; the top ten hold 7.7%. The specimen sequenced was blood. These TCRs come from a woman between 25 and 40 years old in good health.

This clonotype was recorded at least ten times. This chain links TRBV20-1 with TRBJ2-7; 9 bases are a match to TRBD1. Per the germline V gene, CDR1 is DFQATT and CDR2 is SNEGSKA (reference sequence). CDR3 size: 15 residues. V lost 5 bases and J lost 5; bases outside the gene matches: 13. Here the CDR3 reads CSARNPGTGFDEQYF. The CDR3 coding sequence is TGCAGTGCTCGGAACCCCGGGACAGGGTTCGACGAGCAGTACTTC.

This clonotype was counted a few times. Mismatch with germline at one junction end may stem from a read error. This chain joins TRBV20-1 and TRBJ2-1, with 11 bases lining up with TRBD1. Germline V gene lookup returns CDR1 DFQATT and CDR2 SNEGSKA (reference sequence). There are 14 residues in the CDR3. The CDR3 DNA reads TGCAGTGCTAGGGTGGACAGGGGGCGGGATGAGCAGGTCTTC. The encoded protein is CSARVDRGRDEQVF.

The CDR3 DNA sequence: TGTGCCAGCACCCAGGCGGATACGCAGTATTTT. It encodes CASTQADTQYF. The V and J genes are TRBV6-2 or TRBV6-3 and TRBJ2-3; D remains ambiguous. CDR1 and CDR2 (germline): MNHEY, SVGEGT. V was pared by 7 bases and J by 6 bases, with 8 bases between. The CDR3 length is 11 residues.

The J gene is TRBJ2-1, the V gene TRBV15; D uncertain. Germline V CDR1 and CDR2: LNHNV, YYDKDF (reference sequence). The CDR3 consists of 12 residues. Trimming removed 3 bases from V and 9 bases from J, with 9 bases in between. The CDR3 sequence is CATSSWASEQFF. CDR3 bases: TGTGCCACCAGCAGCTGGGCTAGTGAGCAGTTCTTC.

This clonotype was counted between two and nine times. The chain uses TRBV12-3 or TRBV12-4 and TRBJ2-1; 10 bases are shared with TRBD2. V was pared by 3 bases and J by 6 bases, with 5 bases of the junction left unmatched. The CDR3 spans 15 residues. The CDR3, as DNA: TGTGCCAGCAGTTTTTATACTAGCGGGGCCAATGAGCAGTTCTTC. It is translated as CASSFYTSGANEQFF.

The gene calls are TRBV7-3 and TRBJ2-3; the match to TRBD2 covers 7 bases. Germline V gene sequence: CDR1 SGHTA, CDR2 FQGTGA. V shed 6 bases and J 4 bases; nucleotides not matched to a gene: 7. The length of the CDR3 is 14 residues. Here the CDR3 reads CASSWGGTADTQYF. The DNA for the CDR3 is TGTGCCAGCAGTTGGGGGGGGACCGCAGATACGCAGTATTTT.

The V gene is TRBV6-5, the J gene TRBJ2-7, with D possibly TRBD1 on 6 matching bases. The J call may be wrong; the DNA end is better matched by TRBJ2-5. This CDR3 region has 13 residues. The germline V gene encodes CDR1 MNHEY and CDR2 SVGAGI. The CDR3 loop reads CASSLQGRVTQYF. The CDR3, as DNA: TGTGCCAGCAGCTTACAGGGACGAGTGACCCAGTACTTC.